These 25 T cell receptor beta chains were sequenced from one sample in a study of vaccination effects on CD4 cells after COVID-19. What these receptors recognize is not known. Under the ViraFEST assay, PBMC were stimulated with viral peptide pools so that antigen-specific CD4+ T cells expanded. Sequencing was performed afterwards. Between days 10 and 11 of culture, CD4+ T cells were separated out. Either the BNT162b2 or mRNA-1273 vaccine was given to participants in two doses. Measured with immunoSEQ multiplex PCR; TCRdb has only the in-frame clones, and not every one. The table records some 15,000 clones, about 75% of them present only once. This sample comprised CD4+ T cells from PBMCs cultured with HCoV-NL63 spike peptides, obtained after COVID-19 vaccination. Receptors were obtained from a human donor who received a COVID-19 vaccine.

The rearrangement joins TRBV7-2 to TRBJ1-6; D not resolved. CDR3 length: 15 residues. Trimming removed 2 bases from V and 2 bases from J, with 7 bases in between. In germline, CDR1 is SGHTA, CDR2 FQGNSA. Written as DNA, the CDR3 is TGTGCCAGCAGCTTAAGGGCGGCCTATAATTCACCCCTCCACTTT. Amino acids: CASSLRAAYNSPLHF.

The genes are TRBV7-8 and TRBJ2-3, with D perhaps being TRBD1 or TRBD2 (5 bases each). This CDR3 is 16 amino acids long. Trimming stripped 3 bases from V and 2 bases from J, with 15 bases between. The germline V gene has CDR1 SGHVS and CDR2 FQNEAQ. The CDR3 is CASSFSGLRLTDTQYF. CDR3 nucleotides: TGTGCCAGCAGCTTCTCGGGGCTCCGTCTCACAGATACGCAGTATTTT.

The rearrangement links TRBV29-1 to TRBJ2-3; 8 bases match TRBD1. Germline CDR1 SQVTM, CDR2 ANQGSEA. The J segment lost 0 bases and the V segment lost 4 bases, leaving 3 bases of the junction unmatched. This CDR3 region has 14 residues. CDR3 residues: CSVGDRPSTDTQYF. The CDR3 coding sequence is TGCAGCGTTGGGGACAGGCCTAGCACAGATACGCAGTATTTT.

The chain uses TRBV30 and TRBJ2-7; the D gene is possibly TRBD2 (5 bases). Trimming shortened V by 6 bases and J by 0 bases, and 6 bases separated the two germline ends. Germline assignment: CDR1 GTSNPN and CDR2 SVGIG (reference sequence). The CDR3 is 11 residues long. The CDR3 sequence is CACTSSYEQYF. The CDR3 bases are TGTGCCTGCACTAGCTCCTACGAGCAGTACTTC.

The rearrangement uses TRBV9 and TRBJ2-2; D unresolved. This CDR3 comprises 15 residues. The V end lost 1 base, the J end lost 4 bases, and 11 bases lay between the germline ends. CDR1 is SGDLS, CDR2 YYNGEE, per germline. CDR3 region: CASSVSGVGTGELFF. In nucleotides, the CDR3 is TGTGCCAGCAGCGTAAGTGGGGTTGGCACCGGGGAGCTGTTTTTT.

The J gene is TRBJ2-7, the V gene TRBV7-9, with D possibly being TRBD1 or TRBD2 (5 bases each). V lost 4 bases to trimming and J lost 7 bases, with 11 bases between them. The CDR3 length is 12 residues. Germline loops: CDR1 SEHNR, CDR2 FQNEAQ (reference sequence). This CDR3 reads CASSSGTREQYF. The CDR3, as DNA: TGTGCCAGCAGCTCCGGGACGAGGGAGCAGTACTTC.

V is TRBV5-1 and J is TRBJ1-3; 7 bases are shared with TRBD1. The CDR3 extends over 15 amino acids. The germline V gene encodes CDR1 SGHRS and CDR2 YFSETQ. After removal of 4 bases from V and 0 bases from J, the junction contained 4 bases not matched to a gene. The CDR3 DNA is TGCGCCAGCAGCCCTACAGGGGTCTCTGGAAACACCATATATTTT. The encoded protein is CASSPTGVSGNTIYF. Full variable domain (outside the CDR3, taken from reference TRBV5-1 and TRBJ1-3): KAGVTQTPRYLIKTRGQQVTLSCSPISGHRSVSWYQQTPGQGLQFLFEYFSETQRNKGNFPGRFSGRQFSNSRSEMNVSTLELGDSALYLCASSPTGVSGNTIYFGEGSWLTVV.

The chain recombines TRBV28 with TRBJ1-1, with TRBD1 identical over 8 bases. Per germline, CDR1 MDHEN and CDR2 SYDVKM. There are 15 residues in the CDR3. The junction had 9 bases not matched to a gene; V was cut back by 5 bases and J by 4 bases. The CDR3 DNA sequence: TGTGCCAGCAGTCCCCCACGGACAGGGCGCACTGAAGCTTTCTTT. This sequence encodes CASSPPRTGRTEAFF. Based on the CDR3 plus reference TRBV28 and TRBJ1-1, the full variable domain is DVKVTQSSRYLVKRTGEKVFLECVQDMDHENMFWYRQDPGLGLRLIYFSYDVKMKEKGDIPEGYSVSREKKERFSLILESASTNQTSMYLCASSPPRTGRTEAFFGQGTRLTVV.

This sequence joins TRBV19 and TRBJ2-1; TRBD2 is a possible D gene (5 bases). CDR1 and CDR2 (germline): LNHDA, SQIVND (reference sequence). The CDR3 loop spans 12 amino acids. V was cut by 10 bases and J by 5 bases, with 12 bases left in between. The CDR3 coding sequence is TGTGCCACCGTGAGGCGGGACAATGAGCAGTTCTTC. Encoded protein: CATVRRDNEQFF.

This chain connects TRBV3-1 (or the pseudogene TRBV3-2) to TRBJ1-2, with D hard to call. Trimming took 0 bases from V and 12 from J, leaving 14 bases between them. CDR1 LGHDT and CDR2 YNNKEL come from the germline V gene (reference sequence). The CDR3 runs 13 residues. CDR3 nucleotide sequence: TGTGCCAGCAGCCAAGAGGTTTGGCAGTGGCACACCTTC. Its protein product is CASSQEVWQWHTF.

V gene TRBV11-1 combines with J gene TRBJ2-7; 9 bases line up with TRBD1. The V gene end was trimmed by 7 bases and the J gene end by 4 bases; junction bases not matched to a gene: 5. This CDR3 region has 13 residues. Per germline, CDR1 SGHAT and CDR2 FQDESV (reference sequence). As DNA, the CDR3 is TGTGCCAGCAACGGACAGGGGTCGTACGAGCAGTACTTC. Translated, it gives CASNGQGSYEQYF.

The CDR3 region is CASSGQGGEQYF. CDR3 bases: TGTGCCAGTTCCGGACAGGGAGGCGAGCAGTACTTC. The J gene is TRBJ2-7, the V gene TRBV2; TRBD1 matches at 8 bases. This CDR3 is built from 12 residues. V was pared by 9 bases and J by 6 bases, with 7 bases of the junction left unmatched. The V gene's germline CDR1 is SNHLY and CDR2 FYNNEI.

J is TRBJ1-4 and V is TRBV6-5; D gene ambiguous. V lost 6 bases and J lost 8, with 19 bases in between. The CDR3 loop spans 15 amino acids. The germline CDR1 and CDR2 sequences are MNHEY and SVGAGI. CDR3 residues: CASRHLRTLNEKLFF. CDR3 bases: TGTGCCAGCAGACACCTACGGACTTTAAACGAAAAACTGTTTTTT.

V and J are TRBV4-2 and TRBJ1-6; D may be TRBD1 (5 bases). Germline assignment: CDR1 LGHNA and CDR2 YNFKEQ. The CDR3 consists of 17 residues. Trimming pared 3 bases from V and 7 bases from J, leaving 19 bases between. The DNA of the CDR3 is TGTGCCAGCAGCCAGGAACTTCTAGGACGGGGGAATTCACCCCTCCACTTT. Its translation: CASSQELLGRGNSPLHF.

This sequence joins TRBV21-1 and TRBJ1-1. TRBV21-1 corresponds to a pseudogene. This CDR3 has 17 amino acids. CDR3 residues: CASSKALLRLLYTEAFF. The DNA for the CDR3 is TGTGCCAGCAGCAAAGCGCTTTTGAGACTCCTATATACTGAAGCTTTCTTT.

This clone was seen a single time. This rearrangement joins TRBV19 to TRBJ1-6; weak D call: TRBD1 (6 bases). The CDR3 loop spans 14 amino acids. V lost 7 bases, J lost 7 bases, and 14 bases lay in between. CDR1 and CDR2 (germline): LNHDA, SQIVND (reference sequence). CDR3 coding DNA: TGTGCCAGTACCCCAGGGGCAGGGAATTCACCCCTCCACTTT. Translated: CASTPGAGNSPLHF.

The chain has TRBV6-4 and TRBJ2-3, with D possibly TRBD1 on 6 matching bases. The CDR3 is 13 amino acids. Trimming took 1 base from V and 6 from J, leaving 8 bases between them. The germline gives CDR1 MRHNA, CDR2 SNTAGT. The CDR3 nucleotides read TGTGCCAGCAGTGACTTCAGGGGTGATACGCAGTATTTT. It encodes CASSDFRGDTQYF.

This clone was detected once. This sequence joins TRBV5-4 and TRBJ1-1, with D possibly TRBD1 on 6 matching bases. Germline CDR1 SGHNT, CDR2 YYREEE (reference sequence). Between the trimmed V and J ends, which lost 4 bases and 5 bases, there was a span of 12 bases. The CDR3 runs 13 residues. The CDR3 here is CASSPQGLTEAFF. The CDR3 region has the DNA TGTGCCAGCAGCCCACAGGGTTTAACTGAAGCTTTCTTT.

This CDR3 reads CASSQTPRANEKLFF. CDR3 bases: TGTGCCAGCAGCCAAACCCCACGGGCTAATGAAAAACTGTTTTTT. This chain uses TRBV3-1 (or the pseudogene TRBV3-2) with TRBJ1-4, with D uncertain. V lost 2 bases, J lost 3 bases, and 10 bases lay in between. The CDR3 loop spans 15 amino acids. Germline-derived CDR1 and CDR2 are LGHDT and YNNKEL (reference sequence).

The chain couples TRBV2 to TRBJ2-7, with TRBD1 as a possible D gene (6 bases). The CDR3 contains 14 residues. V was shortened by 3 bases and J by 5 bases, with 14 bases between the two germline ends. Germline CDR1 is SNHLY and CDR2 is FYNNEI. The DNA for the CDR3 is TGTGCCAGCAGTGATATTTCTTGGGGGCACGAGCAGTACTTC. Its translation: CASSDISWGHEQYF.

In DNA, the CDR3 is TGTGCCAGTAGTAAGGGGCAGGTGGCGCAGCCCCAGCATTTT. Its protein is CASSKGQVAQPQHF. V and J are TRBV19 and TRBJ1-5, with a weak D call TRBD1 (5 bases). The germline gives CDR1 LNHDA, CDR2 SQIVND (reference sequence). The CDR3 extends over 14 amino acids. Trimming pared 4 bases from V and 7 bases from J, leaving 14 bases between.

The chain has TRBV25-1 and TRBJ2-2; 7 nucleotides agree with TRBD2. The CDR3 totals 15 residues. Germline V gene sequence: CDR1 MGHDK, CDR2 SYGVNS. Trimming removed 1 base from V and 5 bases from J; junction bases left unmatched: 4. In DNA, the CDR3 is TGTGCCAGCAGTGAATCTTGGCGGGAGACCGGGGAGCTGTTTTTT. Its translation is CASSESWRETGELFF.

V is TRBV9 and J is TRBJ2-7, with 10 bases fitting TRBD1. Germline V gives CDR1 SGDLS, CDR2 YYNGEE. The CDR3 totals 15 residues. V shed 0 bases and J 0 bases; nucleotides not matched to a gene: 0. CDR3 amino acids: CASSVGQGASYEQYF. The DNA for the CDR3 is TGTGCCAGCAGCGTAGGACAGGGGGCCTCCTACGAGCAGTACTTC. The full variable domain, in which reference TRBV9 and TRBJ2-7 provide the parts outside the CDR3, is DSGVTQTPKHLITATGQRVTLRCSPRSGDLSVYWYQQSLDQGLQFLIQYYNGEERAKGNILERFSAQQFPDLHSELNLSSLELGDSALYFCASSVGQGASYEQYFGPGTRLTVT.

The chain joins TRBV11-3 to TRBJ1-2; TRBD1 might be the D (6 bases). This CDR3 region has 16 residues. V shed 7 bases and J shed 4 bases, with 22 bases lying between them. In germline, CDR1 is SGHNT, CDR2 YENEEA. CDR3 nucleotides: TGTGCCAGCACCCACCAGCCCCCACAGGGAAGCTATGGCTACACCTTC. It codes for CASTHQPPQGSYGYTF.

V is TRBV7-9 and J is TRBJ2-7; D call uncertain. V was pared by 5 bases and J by 3 bases, with 8 bases between. The CDR3 is 12 residues long. The germline V gene encodes CDR1 SEHNR and CDR2 FQNEAQ (reference sequence). The CDR3 DNA reads TGTGCCAGCAGCCCCCGGATCTACGAGCAGTACTTC. As protein: CASSPRIYEQYF.